Below, 30 T cell receptor beta chains from the same sample are listed, as sequenced in a study of T cell changes during pregnancy in multiple sclerosis. Sequencing was performed with immunoSEQ multiplex PCR; in TCRdb, only in-frame clones are kept and a portion is missing. The sample consists of roughly 93,000 clones, roughly 92% of them appearing once. Specimen: peripheral blood, collected after pregnancy. The receptors originated from a female donor with multiple sclerosis, enrolled in a pregnancy study.

This chain joins TRBV30 and TRBJ1-5; D is unclear. The V end was cut by 2 bases, the J end by 4 bases, with 6 bases between. Looked up from germline, CDR1 is GTSNPN and CDR2 is SVGIG (reference sequence). CDR3 length: 12 residues. The DNA for the CDR3 is TGTGCCTGGAGTCGGGGAAATCAGCCCCAGCATTTT. It encodes CAWSRGNQPQHF.

This chain joins TRBV7-2 and TRBJ2-6, with no clear D. Germline-derived CDR1 and CDR2 are SGHTA and FQGNSA. This CDR3 spans 13 amino acids. Between the trimmed V and J ends, which lost 3 bases and 3 bases, there was a span of 3 bases. Here the CDR3 DNA reads TGTGCCAGCAGCTTGTATGGGGCCAACGTCCTGACTTTC. It codes for CASSLYGANVLTF.

The gene calls are TRBV7-9 and TRBJ1-2; D is perhaps TRBD1 (6 bases). CDR3 size: 15 residues. Trimming removed 3 bases from V and 6 bases from J, with 17 bases in between. CDR1 and CDR2 (germline): SEHNR, FQNEAQ (reference sequence). The CDR3: CASSLSGGAMNGYTF. The DNA of the CDR3 is TGTGCCAGCAGCTTGTCGGGGGGCGCAATGAATGGCTACACCTTC.

The chain joins TRBV18 to TRBJ2-3; D is possibly TRBD1 (6 bases). Trimming took 3 bases from V and 0 from J, leaving 13 bases between them. The CDR3 loop spans 16 amino acids. CDR1 is KGHSH, CDR2 LQKENI, per germline. Written as DNA, the CDR3 is TGTGCCAGCTCACCCGATCTTGGACAGAGCACAGATACGCAGTATTTT. Encoded protein: CASSPDLGQSTDTQYF.

The rearrangement links TRBV5-1 to TRBJ1-1; D call uncertain. This CDR3 is 14 amino acids long. Germline V lookup: CDR1 SGHRS, CDR2 YFSETQ. Trimming left V 0 bases short and J 2 bases short, with 8 bases between. The DNA of the CDR3 is TGCGCCAGCAGCTTGGCGGCGGGAAACACTGAAGCTTTCTTT. Residues: CASSLAAGNTEAFF.

This chain links TRBV5-1 with TRBJ2-1; D unclear. The V and J ends lost 0 bases and 7 bases respectively, with 8 bases between them. CDR1 and CDR2 (germline): SGHRS, YFSETQ. This CDR3 has 13 residues. This chain's CDR3 is CASSLASENEQFF. The CDR3 nucleotides are TGCGCCAGCAGCTTGGCCTCGGAGAATGAGCAGTTCTTC. The full variable domain, completed using reference TRBV5-1 and TRBJ2-1, is KAGVTQTPRYLIKTRGQQVTLSCSPISGHRSVSWYQQTPGQGLQFLFEYFSETQRNKGNFPGRFSGRQFSNSRSEMNVSTLELGDSALYLCASSLASENEQFFGPGTRLTVL.

This clone was counted a few times. The V call is TRBV2, the J call TRBJ2-7, with 7 positions matching TRBD1. The CDR3 is 15 residues long. Trimming cost V 6 bases and J 2 bases; bases outside gene matches: 10. CDR1 is SNHLY, CDR2 FYNNEI, per germline. The CDR3 sequence: CASRDLVGQPYEQYF. The CDR3 DNA reads TGTGCCAGCAGGGACCTGGTGGGACAGCCCTACGAGCAGTACTTC.

The chain uses TRBV19 and TRBJ1-3; D is unresolved. This CDR3 has 17 residues. The V end was cut by 1 base, the J end by 3 bases, with 16 bases between. CDR1 LNHDA and CDR2 SQIVND come from the germline V gene (reference sequence). CDR3 sequence (DNA): TGTGCCAGTAGTATAGCCAGTTGGAGTTTGGGTGGAAACACCATATATTTT. It encodes CASSIASWSLGGNTIYF. The variable domain in full, completed from reference TRBV19 and TRBJ1-3, reads DGGITQSPKYLFRKEGQNVTLSCEQNLNHDAMYWYRQDPGQGLRLIYYSQIVNDFQKGDIAEGYSVSREKKESFPLTVTSAQKNPTAFYLCASSIASWSLGGNTIYFGEGSWLTVV.

The V call is TRBV2, the J call TRBJ2-2; D unclear. CDR3 length: 16 amino acids. V dropped 8 bases and J dropped 0 bases, with 16 bases sitting between them. The V gene's germline CDR1 is SNHLY and CDR2 FYNNEI. CDR3 bases: TGTGCCAGCGGTAGAGGCGGCCTTACGAACACCGGGGAGCTGTTTTTT. Translation gives CASGRGGLTNTGELFF.

This clone was seen only once. The chain has TRBV7-6 and TRBJ1-2, with TRBD1 matching over 7 bases. The CDR3 contains 13 residues. Germline lookup yields CDR1 SGHVS and CDR2 FNYEAQ. J gave up 5 bases and V 5 bases, and 5 bases lay outside the gene matches. The CDR3 loop reads CASSPTGQYGYTF. CDR3 bases: TGTGCCAGCAGCCCGACAGGGCAGTATGGCTACACCTTC.

The V gene is TRBV6-5, the J gene TRBJ1-1; perhaps TRBD1 as D (6 bases). Per germline, CDR1 MNHEY and CDR2 SVGAGI. The CDR3 loop spans 13 amino acids. Trimming stripped 3 bases from V and 7 bases from J, with 12 bases between. The chain's CDR3 is CASSYFPGDEAFF. CDR3 DNA sequence: TGTGCCAGCAGTTATTTTCCAGGGGATGAAGCTTTCTTT.

This chain links TRBV27 with TRBJ2-1, with 12 bases identical to TRBD2. The CDR3 runs to 17 residues. Germline V gives CDR1 MNHEY, CDR2 SMNVEV (reference sequence). The junction had 6 bases not matched to a gene; V was cut back by 1 base and J by 5 bases. The CDR3 sequence: CASSLFSSGRGDNEQFF. CDR3 coding DNA: TGTGCCAGCAGTTTATTCTCTAGCGGGAGGGGGGACAATGAGCAGTTCTTC.

V and J are TRBV7-2 and TRBJ2-1; perhaps TRBD1 as D (5 bases). V dropped 0 bases and J dropped 1 base, with 13 bases sitting between them. The germline CDR1 and CDR2 sequences are SGHTA and FQGNSA. The CDR3 is 17 residues long. The CDR3 DNA sequence: TGTGCCAGCAGCTTAGCACTTGCAGGGCCATCCTACAATGAGCAGTTCTTC. This sequence encodes CASSLALAGPSYNEQFF.

The V gene is TRBV19, the J gene TRBJ2-7; 9 positions agree with TRBD1. Per the germline V gene, CDR1 is LNHDA and CDR2 is SQIVND (reference sequence). J lost 6 bases, V lost 2 bases, and 11 bases had no gene match. This CDR3 has 16 amino acids. The CDR3 protein is CASSITAGQGAVEQYF. The CDR3 nucleotides are TGTGCCAGTAGTATAACGGCGGGACAGGGAGCCGTCGAGCAGTACTTC.

The V gene is TRBV19, the J gene TRBJ1-2; D possibly corresponds to TRBD1 (5 bases). The length of the CDR3 is 18 residues. Trimming cost V 3 bases and J 3 bases, with 23 bases left between them. Germline V gene data show CDR1 as LNHDA and CDR2 as SQIVND (reference sequence). CDR3 nucleotide sequence: TGTGCCAGTAGTATTAAGGGGAGGACAACAGATAGTGACTATGGCTACACCTTC. Protein: CASSIKGRTTDSDYGYTF.

The gene calls are TRBV18 and TRBJ1-1; 8 bases line up with TRBD1. The CDR3 extends over 14 amino acids. Germline CDR1 KGHSH, CDR2 LQKENI. Trimming took 3 bases from V and 8 from J; bases not matched to a gene: 8. This chain's CDR3 is CASSPRTGTQEAFF. CDR3 DNA: TGTGCCAGCTCACCCCGGACAGGGACCCAGGAAGCTTTCTTT.

Only one count was recorded for this clone. The rearrangement links TRBV19 to TRBJ1-1; D is ambiguous. Germline CDR1 is LNHDA and CDR2 is SQIVND (reference sequence). CDR3 size: 13 residues. Trimming removed 0 bases at V and 1 base at J, with 3 bases between. The CDR3 sequence: CASSIDRNTEAFF. The CDR3 region has the DNA TGTGCCAGTAGTATAGACAGGAACACTGAAGCTTTCTTT.

Only a few counts were recorded for this clone. The genes are TRBV15 and TRBJ1-1; the match to TRBD1 covers 7 bases. CDR3 length equals 13 residues. The V and J ends lost 3 bases and 4 bases, in that order; junction bases with no gene match: 2. CDR1 is LNHNV and CDR2 is YYDKDF in the germline V gene (reference sequence). The CDR3 sequence: CATSSHRGTEAFF. The CDR3, as DNA: TGTGCCACCAGCAGTCACAGGGGCACTGAAGCTTTCTTT.

This clone showed up just a few times. The chain links TRBV5-1 to TRBJ1-6; tentatively, D is TRBD1 (5 bases). The CDR3 consists of 13 residues. The germline V gene has CDR1 SGHRS and CDR2 YFSETQ. Between the trimmed V and J ends, which lost 9 bases and 10 bases, there was a span of 17 bases. In nucleotides, the CDR3 is TGCGCCACGCAGGACAACGTTGCCTCACCCCTCCACTTT. Residues: CATQDNVASPLHF.

This clone showed up just a few times. This rearrangement joins TRBV5-1 to TRBJ1-2; D remains unclear. Per the germline V gene, CDR1 is SGHRS and CDR2 is YFSETQ. Trimming took 0 bases from V and 10 from J, leaving 13 bases between them. The CDR3 covers 13 residues. The CDR3 coding sequence is TGCGCCAGCAGCTTGGAGAGCGCACGAGACTACACCTTC. This sequence encodes CASSLESARDYTF.

This chain uses TRBV5-1 with TRBJ2-5; TRBD2 matches at 8 bases. From germline, CDR1 is SGHRS and CDR2 YFSETQ. The CDR3 sequence is 15 residues long. V gave up 4 bases and J gave up 2 bases; unmatched junction bases: 7. The CDR3 nucleotides are TGCGCCAGCAGCAGAGGGCGGGGGGCTCAAGAGACCCAGTACTTC. Its protein is CASSRGRGAQETQYF.

This chain uses TRBV29-1 with TRBJ2-5, with D maybe TRBD2 (5 bases). The CDR3 is 12 amino acids. Germline V gene data show CDR1 as SQVTM and CDR2 as ANQGSEA. V lost 4 bases, J lost 3 bases, and 9 bases lay in between. In DNA, the CDR3 is TGCAGCGTTGCTGTGGGAGAAGAGACCCAGTACTTC. It encodes CSVAVGEETQYF.

This sequence joins TRBV6-4 and TRBJ1-1; 8 positions match TRBD1. This CDR3 has 13 amino acids. Germline CDR1 MRHNA, CDR2 SNTAGT. The trim removed 5 bases at V and 3 bases at J, leaving 2 bases unmatched. The CDR3 nucleotides read TGTGCCAGCAGTTTGACAGGGGACACTGAAGCTTTCTTT. As protein: CASSLTGDTEAFF.

This chain uses TRBV10-1 with TRBJ2-1; TRBD2 might be the D (5 bases). The V and J ends lost 7 bases and 2 bases respectively, with 12 bases between them. Germline lookup yields CDR1 WNHNN and CDR2 SYGVQD (reference sequence). The CDR3 runs to 14 residues. CDR3 region: CASIRRGTYNEQFF. The CDR3 DNA reads as TGCGCCAGCATTCGCCGGGGTACCTACAATGAGCAGTTCTTC.

This clone was counted many times. The genes are TRBV6-1 and TRBJ2-7, with D possibly being TRBD2 (5 bases). CDR3 length: 13 amino acids. Germline CDR1 is MNHNS and CDR2 is SASEGT. V shed 8 bases and J shed 6 bases, with 17 bases lying between them. DNA for the CDR3: TGTGCCAGCGGGAGTCCCGGAGCCGTCGAGCAGTACTTC. As protein: CASGSPGAVEQYF.

V usage is TRBV30 and J usage is TRBJ1-1; perhaps TRBD1 as D (5 bases). V was cut by 4 bases and J by 3 bases, with 12 bases left in between. This CDR3 region has 13 residues. Germline assignment: CDR1 GTSNPN and CDR2 SVGIG (reference sequence). This chain's CDR3 is CAWIRGLYTEAFF. CDR3 coding DNA: TGTGCCTGGATAAGGGGATTGTACACTGAAGCTTTCTTT.

The chain couples TRBV30 to TRBJ2-5; D is possibly TRBD1 (6 bases). The germline gives CDR1 GTSNPN, CDR2 SVGIG (reference sequence). This CDR3 contains 12 residues. Trimming cost V 4 bases and J 4 bases, with 10 bases left between them. The CDR3 DNA sequence: TGTGCCTGGACCCGAGGGGGAGAGACCCAGTACTTC. It is translated as CAWTRGGETQYF.

The V gene is TRBV6-5, the J gene TRBJ2-2; D unresolved. The V end was cut by 2 bases, the J end by 0 bases, with 7 bases between. This CDR3 contains 15 residues. From germline, CDR1 is MNHEY and CDR2 SVGAGI. Here the CDR3 reads CASSYLGTNTGELFF. In DNA, the CDR3 is TGTGCCAGCAGTTACCTAGGAACGAACACCGGGGAGCTGTTTTTT.

The chain recombines TRBV2 with TRBJ2-7; D is undetermined. Trimming took 0 bases from V and 1 from J, leaving 10 bases between them. This CDR3 has 15 residues. CDR1 and CDR2 from the germline V gene are SNHLY and FYNNEI. The CDR3 DNA reads as TGTGCCAGCAGTGAAGCCTTTGCAGGATCCTACGAGCAGTACTTC. Amino acid sequence: CASSEAFAGSYEQYF.

The chain recombines TRBV20-1 with TRBJ2-5; no clear D. The V gene lost 0 bases and the J gene lost 6 bases, with 5 bases spanning the gap. Germline CDR1 is DFQATT and CDR2 is SNEGSKA (reference sequence). The CDR3 loop spans 11 amino acids. The CDR3 nucleotides read TGCAGTGCTAGAGACAGGAAGACCCAGTACTTC. It specifies CSARDRKTQYF.